These T cell receptor beta chains were read from a single sample in a study of STAT5B mutations in CD4+ large granular lymphocyte leukemia. Clones were sequenced by immunoSEQ multiplex PCR, and TCRdb holds only the in-frame ones, with some missing. The profile covers 20,000 to 25,000 clones, with roughly three quarters appearing a single time and 0.4% to 0.45% taken by the ten largest. The sample was CD4+ T cells from blood buffy coats. The receptors stem from a human donor in good health. Each CDR3 is given with its conserved first and last residue. A D gene is named only where the DNA matches it firmly. Not all rows give a size; the values are once, few, many and, for expanded clones, a class.

V gene,J gene,D gene,clone size,CDR3 protein,CDR3 DNA
TRBV9,TRBJ2-5,-,-,CASSSFKGGIGETQYF,TGTGCCAGCAGCTCGTTTAAGGGGGGAATCGGGGAGACCCAGTACTTC
TRBV6-5,TRBJ2-1,TRBD2,-,CASTVPGGRGEQFF,TGTGCCAGCACCGTACCAGGCGGGAGGGGCGAGCAGTTCTTC
TRBV2,TRBJ2-7,TRBD2,-,CASSGAGGRVKERYF,TGTGCCAGCAGTGGAGCGGGAGGTCGGGTAAAAGAGAGGTACTTC
TRBV11-1,TRBJ1-3,-,-,CASSDRRNSGNTIYF,TGTGCCAGCAGCGACCGACGGAACTCTGGAAACACCATATATTTT
TRBV27,TRBJ1-1,TRBD1,few,CASRGQGADEAFF,TGTGCCAGCAGGGGACAGGGGGCCGATGAAGCTTTCTTT
TRBV10-3,TRBJ1-5,-,-,CAISELAQPQHF,TGTGCCATCAGTGAGTTGGCTCAGCCCCAGCATTTT
TRBV10-3,TRBJ2-7,TRBD2,-,CAISATSGYYEQYF,TGTGCCATCAGTGCGACTAGCGGATACTACGAGCAGTACTTC
TRBV30,TRBJ1-1,-,-,CAWSVPGADTEAFF,TGTGCCTGGAGTGTGCCGGGGGCGGACACTGAAGCTTTCTTT
TRBV11-3,TRBJ2-2,TRBD2,-,CASRVYSGRANPGELFF,TGTGCCAGCCGGGTATATAGCGGGAGGGCCAATCCCGGGGAGCTGTTTTTT
TRBV7-9,TRBJ2-1,-,-,CASSPKGLHSYNEQFF,TGTGCCAGCAGCCCAAAGGGGCTACACTCCTACAATGAGCAGTTCTTC
TRBV30,TRBJ2-7,TRBD1,once,CAWSVGTVEQYF,TGTGCCTGGAGTGTGGGGACAGTCGAGCAGTACTTC
TRBV19,TRBJ2-7,TRBD1,-,CASRRDRGADDEQYF,TGTGCCAGTAGACGAGACAGGGGGGCGGACGACGAGCAGTACTTC
TRBV4-1,TRBJ1-3,TRBD1,-,CASSQEPQGAPGNTIYF,TGCGCCAGCAGCCAAGAACCACAGGGGGCGCCTGGAAACACCATATATTTT
TRBV10-1,TRBJ1-1,-,-,CASSESGGKTEAFF,TGCGCCAGCAGTGAGTCCGGGGGCAAGACTGAAGCTTTCTTT
TRBV6-5,TRBJ2-3,-,-,CASSYGGSTDTQYF,TGTGCCAGCAGTTACGGCGGCAGCACAGATACGCAGTATTTT
TRBV28,TRBJ1-2,-,-,CASNSMGGVLNYGYTF,TGTGCCAGCAACTCGATGGGGGGGGTTCTAAACTATGGCTACACCTTC
TRBV4-1,TRBJ2-1,-,-,CASSQDHGGWGPYNEQFF,TGCGCCAGCAGCCAAGATCATGGGGGCTGGGGCCCATACAATGAGCAGTTCTTC
TRBV28,TRBJ2-2,TRBD2,once,CASSFSGWLAGTGELFF,TGTGCCAGCAGTTTTTCGGGTTGGCTAGCGGGAACCGGGGAGCTGTTTTTT
TRBV7-9,TRBJ2-7,-,-,CASRETGGQVYEQYF,TGTGCCAGCCGTGAAACGGGAGGACAGGTCTACGAGCAGTACTTC
TRBV10-3,TRBJ2-2,-,-,CAISAGALGGELFF,TGTGCCATCAGTGCCGGAGCGCTGGGGGGGGAGCTGTTTTTT
TRBV9,TRBJ1-3,-,-,CASSVASAGNTIYF,TGTGCCAGCAGCGTGGCGAGCGCTGGAAACACCATATATTTT
TRBV2,TRBJ2-7,TRBD1,-,CASSRGQGQYEQYF,TGTGCCAGCAGTAGGGGACAGGGTCAATACGAGCAGTACTTC
TRBV10-3,TRBJ2-3,TRBD2,-,CAISGPLAGGLSTDTQYF,TGTGCCATCAGTGGGCCCCTAGCGGGAGGGTTAAGCACAGATACGCAGTATTTT
TRBV2,TRBJ2-3,TRBD1,-,CASSMVTGARDTQYF,TGTGCCAGCAGTATGGTGACAGGGGCAAGGGATACGCAGTATTTT
TRBV4-2,TRBJ2-7,-,-,CASSQEKWGSYEQYF,TGTGCCAGCAGCCAAGAAAAATGGGGGTCCTACGAGCAGTACTTC
TRBV6-5,TRBJ1-5,-,-,CASSSVGTSNQPQHF,TGTGCCAGCAGTTCAGTAGGGACATCCAATCAGCCCCAGCATTTT
TRBV11-3,TRBJ1-1,TRBD1,-,CASSAGQGVTEAFF,TGTGCCAGCAGCGCGGGACAGGGAGTCACTGAAGCTTTCTTT
TRBV7-9,TRBJ2-7,-,few,CASSSLSYEQYF,TGTGCCAGCAGCTCCCTTAGCTACGAGCAGTACTTC
TRBV2,TRBJ2-7,-,-,CASSDMGIYEQYF,TGTGCCAGCAGTGATATGGGGATCTACGAGCAGTACTTC
TRBV11-3,TRBJ1-1,-,-,CASSIRRVNTEAFF,TGTGCCAGCAGCATCCGACGGGTGAACACTGAAGCTTTCTTT
TRBV28,TRBJ1-2,TRBD1,-,CASSPFTGGAFVYGYTF,TGTGCCAGCAGTCCTTTCACAGGGGGCGCGTTTGTCTATGGCTACACCTTC
TRBV11-3,TRBJ2-1,TRBD2,-,CASSLRLAGAYNEQFF,TGTGCCAGCAGCCTACGCTTAGCGGGAGCCTACAATGAGCAGTTCTTC
TRBV7-8,TRBJ2-7,TRBD2,-,CASSKSGLVAEQYF,TGTGCCAGCAGCAAATCGGGACTAGTTGCCGAGCAGTACTTC